This T cell receptor beta chain was documented in a study of blood T cell repertoires in COVID-19. Measured with immunoSEQ multiplex PCR; TCRdb has only the in-frame clones, and not every one. The repertoire includes more than 85,000 clones, 91% of them detected once, and around 4% sits in the top ten. The CDR3 totals 17 residues. Germline loops: CDR1 LGHDT, CDR2 YNNKEL (reference sequence). With 0 bases clipped from V and 5 bases from J, the junction kept 10 bases outside the gene matches. Sample: peripheral blood. The rearrangement links TRBV3-1 (or the pseudogene TRBV3-2) to TRBJ2-5, with 9 bases identical to TRBD2. This receptor was taken from a man aged 18 to 30 with acute or convalescent COVID-19. The CDR3 sequence is CASSQDRAGGPGETQYF. CDR3 DNA sequence: TGTGCCAGCAGCCAAGATCGGGCGGGAGGGCCCGGGGAGACCCAGTACTTC.